These 32 T cell receptor beta chains share one sample of origin, sequenced in a study of T cell responses to AZD1222 COVID-19 vaccine. The method was immunoSEQ multiplex PCR; TCRdb's version includes in-frame clones alone and lacks a portion of them. This table has about 86,000 clones, 60% to 80% appearing once. The sample in question was peripheral blood, obtained on day 0 of AZD1222 vaccination. These receptors all stem from an adult in good health.

A few counts support this clone. The CDR3 sequence is CASSQSVSPETQYF. The CDR3 nucleotides are TGCGCCAGCAGTCAATCAGTCTCACCAGAGACCCAGTACTTC. V is TRBV23-1 and J is TRBJ2-5, with D unresolved. TRBV23-1 is noted as an ORF with a role that remains uncertain. This CDR3 is built from 14 residues. Trimming left V 0 bases short and J 4 bases short, with 9 bases between.

In this sample, this clone turned up once. The rearrangement joins TRBV4-1 to TRBJ2-7, with TRBD1 as a possible D gene (6 bases). The CDR3 length is 14 residues. The ends were cut back, 3 bases at V and 5 bases at J, with 14 bases in the middle. Per germline, CDR1 MGHRA and CDR2 YSYEKL. CDR3 DNA: TGCGCCAGCAGCCACACACAGGGAGTTGACGAGCAGTACTTC. Translated: CASSHTQGVDEQYF.

The chain uses TRBV13 and TRBJ2-3; TRBD2 matches at 9 bases. The trim removed 3 bases at V and 3 bases at J, leaving 4 bases unmatched. Germline V CDR1 and CDR2: PRHDT, FYEKMQ (reference sequence). CDR3 length: 15 residues. The CDR3 nucleotides are TGTGCCAGCAGCTTCCCCAGCGGGGGGACAGATACGCAGTATTTT. Translation gives CASSFPSGGTDTQYF.

This clone was observed a few times. The chain uses TRBV5-4 and TRBJ1-2; no clear D gene. V was pared by 0 bases and J by 8 bases, with 11 bases between. Germline values: CDR1 SGHNT, CDR2 YYREEE (reference sequence). The CDR3 sequence is 13 residues long. The CDR3 DNA reads as TGTGCCAGCAGCTTGGCCGGGAATGGCGGCTACACCTTC. Translation: CASSLAGNGGYTF.

The chain has TRBV19 and TRBJ1-4; 9 nucleotides match TRBD1. V trimming: 6 bases; J trimming: 8 bases; junction bases outside the gene matches: 10. Germline values: CDR1 LNHDA, CDR2 SQIVND (reference sequence). The CDR3 sequence is 15 residues long. The CDR3 region is CASRSPTGGKEKLFF. CDR3 sequence (DNA): TGTGCCAGTAGATCCCCGACAGGGGGGAAAGAAAAACTGTTTTTT.

This sequence joins TRBV2 and TRBJ2-3, with TRBD2 matching 13 bases. V shed 6 bases, J shed 6 bases, and the junction held 9 bases outside the gene matches. CDR1 and CDR2 (germline): SNHLY, FYNNEI. The length of the CDR3 is 16 residues. In DNA form, the CDR3 reads TGTGCCAGCAGGATTCGGACTAGCGGGAGTGCGGATACGCAGTATTTT. This sequence encodes CASRIRTSGSADTQYF.

This chain links TRBV18 with TRBJ2-1; no definite D call. The CDR3 is 13 amino acids. Between the trimmed V and J ends, which lost 3 bases and 5 bases, there was a span of 8 bases. Germline V lookup: CDR1 KGHSH, CDR2 LQKENI. The CDR3 is CASSPAQNNEQFF. DNA for the CDR3: TGTGCCAGCTCACCGGCGCAGAACAATGAGCAGTTCTTC.

The chain carries TRBV11-2 and TRBJ2-2; D is perhaps TRBD2 (5 bases). The CDR3 is made up of 17 amino acids. With 5 bases removed from V and 2 bases from J, the gap between germline ends came to 18 bases. The V gene's germline CDR1 is SGHAT and CDR2 FQNNGV. Here the CDR3 reads CASSPQDVSGNTGELFF. The DNA for the CDR3 is TGTGCCAGCAGCCCCCAGGACGTAAGCGGCAACACCGGGGAGCTGTTTTTT. Using reference TRBV11-2 and TRBJ2-2 for the parts outside the CDR3, the full variable domain is EAGVAQSPRYKIIEKRQSVAFWCNPISGHATLYWYQQILGQGPKLLIQFQNNGVVDDSQLPKDRFSAERLKGVDSTLKIQPAKLEDSAVYLCASSPQDVSGNTGELFFGEGSRLTVL.

This clone has a handful of counts. The V call is TRBV18, the J call TRBJ2-5, with D tentatively TRBD1 (5 bases). Germline assignment: CDR1 KGHSH and CDR2 LQKENI. CDR3 length: 15 amino acids. Trimming pared 4 bases from V and 2 bases from J, leaving 14 bases between. CDR3 DNA: TGTGCCAGCTCACGGATGCAGGACAAGCAAGAGACCCAGTACTTC. It is translated as CASSRMQDKQETQYF.

The chain is built from TRBV6-5 and TRBJ1-1, with a tentative D call TRBD1 (5 bases). Per germline, CDR1 MNHEY and CDR2 SVGAGI. With 0 bases removed from V and 4 bases from J, the gap between germline ends came to 9 bases. The CDR3 is made up of 14 amino acids. CDR3 sequence (DNA): TGTGCCAGCAGTTACTCACAGGCTACCACTGAAGCTTTCTTT. Its translation is CASSYSQATTEAFF.

This chain links TRBV11-1 with TRBJ2-7, with 7 bases lining up with TRBD1. This CDR3 is 13 amino acids long. Germline loops: CDR1 SGHAT, CDR2 FQDESV (reference sequence). V lost 5 bases to trimming and J lost 6 bases; unmatched junction nucleotides: 7. In nucleotides, the CDR3 is TGTGCCAGCAGCCTCGGACAGGCCGTCGAGCAGTACTTC. This translates into CASSLGQAVEQYF.

This clone was detected only a few times. The rearrangement links TRBV10-3 to TRBJ2-5; 10 bases match TRBD1. This CDR3 comprises 21 residues. Germline V lookup: CDR1 ENHRY, CDR2 SYGVKD. J lost 2 bases, V lost 4 bases, and 22 bases had no gene match. The CDR3 protein is CAISGGDRGLGFSNPQETQYF. The CDR3 DNA is TGTGCCATCAGTGGTGGGGACAGGGGCCTGGGGTTCTCTAACCCTCAAGAGACCCAGTACTTC.

This clone was picked up many times. The chain joins TRBV2 to TRBJ2-7; D unresolved. The CDR3 spans 14 residues. V dropped 4 bases and J dropped 4 bases, with 14 bases sitting between them. Germline V gives CDR1 SNHLY, CDR2 FYNNEI. The chain's CDR3 is CASSAPDGIYEQYF. DNA of the CDR3: TGTGCCAGCAGTGCCCCCGATGGGATATACGAGCAGTACTTC.

The chain recombines TRBV7-2 with TRBJ2-3, with D hard to call. With 2 bases removed from V and 0 bases from J, the gap between germline ends came to 18 bases. The length of the CDR3 is 18 residues. The V gene's germline CDR1 is SGHTA and CDR2 FQGNSA. The CDR3: CASSLLLPHRMSTDTQYF. The CDR3, as DNA: TGTGCCAGCAGCTTATTACTTCCCCACCGGATGAGCACAGATACGCAGTATTTT.

The CDR3 here is CASSLGDLKQPQHF. The CDR3 DNA is TGTGCCAGCAGCTTGGGGGATTTAAAACAGCCCCAGCATTTT. The chain carries TRBV7-2 and TRBJ1-5, with a tentative D call TRBD1 (5 bases). This CDR3 contains 14 residues. Looked up from germline, CDR1 is SGHTA and CDR2 is FQGNSA. V lost 3 bases to trimming and J lost 7 bases, with 13 bases between them.

This rearrangement joins TRBV6-5 to TRBJ2-1; the D is unclear. Germline-derived CDR1 and CDR2 are MNHEY and SVGAGI. The CDR3 sequence is 11 residues long. V was shortened by 6 bases and J by 10 bases, with 10 bases between the two germline ends. The DNA for the CDR3 is TGTGCCAGCAGGACCCTGGGGGAGCAGTTCTTC. It codes for CASRTLGEQFF.

This chain connects TRBV5-1 to TRBJ2-1; TRBD2 is a possible D gene (6 bases). This CDR3 comprises 14 residues. Germline V gene data show CDR1 as SGHRS and CDR2 as YFSETQ. V lost 7 bases to trimming and J lost 0 bases, with 11 bases between them. CDR3 residues: CASAAGPSYNEQFF. The CDR3 nucleotides read TGCGCCAGCGCCGCGGGACCCTCCTACAATGAGCAGTTCTTC.

J is TRBJ2-1 and V is TRBV9; D remains ambiguous. The CDR3 sequence is 16 residues long. V was cut by 0 bases and J by 7 bases, with 17 bases left in between. Germline CDR1 and CDR2: SGDLS and YYNGEE. The CDR3 DNA sequence: TGTGCCAGCAGCGTAGATCCGGGTGGCGTAGAGAATGAGCAGTTCTTC. Translation gives CASSVDPGGVENEQFF.

This chain connects TRBV12-2 to TRBJ1-1. TRBV12-2 is assigned pseudogene status. The CDR3 extends over 14 amino acids. For the CDR3, the DNA is TGTGCAAGTCGCTTACCGAGCCAGAACACTGAAGCTTTCTTT. It is translated as CASRLPSQNTEAFF.

This clone has only a few counts. This chain links TRBV19 with TRBJ1-1, with 8 nucleotides matching TRBD1. The length of the CDR3 is 14 residues. V shed 5 bases and J 0 bases; nucleotides not matched to a gene: 2. CDR1 is LNHDA, CDR2 SQIVND, per germline (reference sequence). The CDR3 region has the DNA TGTGCCAGTAGTCGGACAGGGATGAACACTGAAGCTTTCTTT. It yields the protein CASSRTGMNTEAFF.

The rearrangement links TRBV5-4 to TRBJ2-5; TRBD2 agrees at 7 bases. V was clipped by 3 bases and J by 4 bases; unmatched bases: 15. Germline V gene lookup returns CDR1 SGHNT and CDR2 YYREEE (reference sequence). The CDR3 sequence is 17 residues long. The DNA of the CDR3 is TGTGCCAGCAGCTCGCCAACTAGCGAAGTAAGGGGAGAGACCCAGTACTTC. The encoded protein is CASSSPTSEVRGETQYF.

This clone has just a few counts. V usage is TRBV10-1 and J usage is TRBJ2-2; the D gene is possibly TRBD2 (6 bases). This CDR3 region has 15 residues. V lost 2 bases, J lost 5 bases, and 12 bases lay in between. Germline loops: CDR1 WNHNN, CDR2 SYGVQD (reference sequence). The CDR3 DNA reads TGCGCCAGCAGTGAGACTAGCCTAGAAACCGGGGAGCTGTTTTTT. Protein: CASSETSLETGELFF.

The rearrangement uses TRBV7-9 and TRBJ2-7, with 9 bases fitting TRBD2. The CDR3 covers 15 residues. In germline, CDR1 is SEHNR, CDR2 FQNEAQ (reference sequence). Germline trimming cut 1 base from V and 5 bases from J; bases unmatched to any gene: 6. In nucleotides, the CDR3 is TGTGCCAGCAGCTTAGTTGCCCTAGCGGGAAACGAGCAGTACTTC. This sequence encodes CASSLVALAGNEQYF.

The J gene is TRBJ1-4, the V gene TRBV5-1, with D hard to call. CDR3 size: 14 residues. V was trimmed by 0 bases and J by 4 bases, leaving 7 bases between them. CDR1 and CDR2 (germline): SGHRS, YFSETQ. CDR3 loop: CASSLEASNEKLFF. CDR3 DNA: TGCGCCAGCAGCTTGGAGGCGAGTAATGAAAAACTGTTTTTT.

V usage is TRBV6-5 and J usage is TRBJ2-7; D is uncertain. Germline values: CDR1 MNHEY, CDR2 SVGAGI. This CDR3 comprises 11 residues. Deletions cut 6 bases from V and 2 bases from J, with 5 bases between. In nucleotides, the CDR3 is TGTGCCAGCAGCACCACCTACGAGCAGTACTTC. Protein product: CASSTTYEQYF.

The chain uses TRBV7-9 and TRBJ2-3; no clear D. The V and J ends lost 6 bases and 0 bases respectively, with 7 bases between them. This CDR3 is built from 13 residues. Germline loops: CDR1 SEHNR, CDR2 FQNEAQ (reference sequence). In nucleotides, the CDR3 is TGTGCCAGCAGAACAGCTAGCACAGATACGCAGTATTTT. It is translated as CASRTASTDTQYF.

This chain links TRBV7-6 with TRBJ2-7; 8 bases align to TRBD1. The germline gives CDR1 SGHVS, CDR2 FNYEAQ. This CDR3 contains 19 residues. V shed 3 bases and J 2 bases; nucleotides not matched to a gene: 18. The CDR3 DNA follows: TGTGCCAGCAGCTTGAGAGAACGAAGTTGGGACAGGCGGACCTACGAGCAGTACTTC. It encodes CASSLRERSWDRRTYEQYF.

The sample holds a few counts of this clone. The chain joins TRBV10-1 to TRBJ2-2; 12 nucleotides match TRBD1. The ends lost 2 bases at V and 7 bases at J; junction bases unmatched: 5. Germline values: CDR1 WNHNN, CDR2 SYGVQD (reference sequence). The CDR3 loop spans 16 amino acids. CDR3 in DNA: TGCGCCAGCAGTGAGCCCCGGGACAGGGGGCACGGGGAGCTGTTTTTT. Translation: CASSEPRDRGHGELFF.

This rearrangement joins TRBV10-1 to TRBJ2-7, with no clear D. The CDR3 loop spans 14 amino acids. Germline CDR1 and CDR2: WNHNN and SYGVQD (reference sequence). The V end lost 2 bases, the J end lost 5 bases, and 13 bases lay between the germline ends. The CDR3: CASSEGGAGHEQYF. For the CDR3, the DNA is TGCGCCAGCAGTGAGGGTGGCGCAGGCCACGAGCAGTACTTC.

This chain joins TRBV11-2 and TRBJ1-2; D is possibly TRBD1 (6 bases). V was clipped by 5 bases and J by 8 bases, with 18 bases between them. This CDR3 spans 14 amino acids. Germline-derived CDR1 and CDR2 are SGHAT and FQNNGV. CDR3 residues: CASSLGGGLEGYTF. DNA of the CDR3: TGTGCCAGCAGCCTGGGGGGCGGCTTAGAAGGCTACACCTTC.

V is TRBV2 and J is TRBJ2-5, with no clear D. Trimming removed 6 bases from V and 5 bases from J, with 4 bases in between. Germline CDR1 and CDR2: SNHLY and FYNNEI. The CDR3 totals 10 residues. The DNA for the CDR3 is TGTGCCAGCAGCATGGAGACCCAGTACTTC. It is translated as CASSMETQYF.

The V gene is TRBV19, the J gene TRBJ2-5; D possibly uses TRBD1 or TRBD2 (5 bases each). Germline V lookup: CDR1 LNHDA, CDR2 SQIVND (reference sequence). V was trimmed by 5 bases and J by 3 bases, leaving 13 bases between them. This CDR3 contains 14 residues. The CDR3 reads CASSPWDGKETQYF. The CDR3 bases are TGTGCCAGTAGTCCTTGGGACGGAAAAGAGACCCAGTACTTC.